This T cell receptor (beta chain) was found in a study of lymphopenia after photon versus proton radiotherapy. Produced via immunoSEQ multiplex PCR; TCRdb's table is partial and in-frame only. The table lists some 27,000 clones, about 86% of them singletons. Turning to this clone: Its antigen remains unidentified.

This CDR3 has 16 amino acids. Germline V gives CDR1 MNHNY, CDR2 SVGAGI (reference sequence). Deletions cut 6 bases from V and 0 bases from J, with 12 bases between. Overall study results and limits: Larger post-nadir TCR diversity loss correlated inversely with survival in deceased patients. Only patients who died were analyzed for survival; proton advantage is unproven. After the lymphocyte nadir, photon-treated repertoires showed oligoclonal expansion, especially of CD8+ Temra cells.

J is TRBJ2-6 and V is TRBV6-6, with D perhaps TRBD1 (6 bases). Sequences were derived from peripheral blood, sampled from a patient treated with proton-based radiotherapy. The source of this sequence is a woman aged 55-69 years with cholangiocarcinoma. Some clones in this sample may be carry-over from other donors' samples. The CDR3 DNA reads TGTGCCAGCAGGCTGGACAGTAGCTCTGGGGCCAACGTCCTGACTTTC. Translation: CASRLDSSSGANVLTF.